The 25 T cell receptor beta chains below come from one sample, sequenced in a study of T cell repertoires in cytomegalovirus infection (dated by TCRdb to between 2018 and 2020). The data were produced on an Illumina HiSeq 1500. In-frame beta chains were kept once TCRdb had trimmed the public reads at Q25 with fastp and called clones with MiXCR. All rows with the same CDR3 protein become a single entry with the most common DNA and genes. The sample table records approximately 750,000 distinct CDR3 sequences; less than 40% of these occur just once. Clones ranked in the top ten supply 2.5% to 3% of the sample. The sample consisted of PBMCs. These receptors all stem from a human donor in good health (CMV status not recorded). Some clones in this sample may be carry-over from other donors' samples.

The chain combines TRBV2 with TRBJ2-1; no definite D call. V dropped 1 base and J dropped 9 bases, with 1 base sitting between them. The CDR3 totals 10 residues. Germline CDR1 and CDR2: SNHLY and FYNNEI. The CDR3 spells CASSEGEQFF. In DNA form, the CDR3 reads TGTGCCAGCAGTGAAGGTGAGCAGTTCTTC.

There are a few counts of this clonotype. The chain has TRBV7-2 and TRBJ2-1, with 14 bases fitting TRBD2. V lost 4 bases and J lost 8; bases outside the gene matches: 7. CDR3 length equals 16 residues. The germline gives CDR1 SGHTA, CDR2 FQGNSA. CDR3 DNA sequence: TGTGCCAGCAGCTCGACTAGCGGGAGGGAGGGGGATGAGCAGTTCTTC. Protein product: CASSSTSGREGDEQFF.

J is TRBJ2-2 and V is TRBV7-2; tentative D call: TRBD2 (7 bases). The CDR3 runs to 14 residues. The germline V gene has CDR1 SGHTA and CDR2 FQGNSA. V lost 3 bases and J lost 7, with 12 bases in between. This CDR3 is CASSLGGRDGELFF. The CDR3 DNA reads as TGTGCCAGCAGCTTGGGGGGGCGGGACGGGGAGCTGTTTTTT.

This clonotype came up a few times. J is TRBJ2-7 and V is TRBV7-2; 7 bases align to TRBD2. The V and J ends lost 4 bases and 3 bases, in that order; junction bases with no gene match: 9. From germline, CDR1 is SGHTA and CDR2 FQGNSA. This CDR3 comprises 15 residues. The CDR3 loop reads CASSSVGREGYEQYF. The CDR3 nucleotides are TGTGCCAGCAGCTCCGTAGGCAGGGAGGGCTACGAGCAGTACTTC.

The table lists this clonotype with a count of one. J is TRBJ2-3 and V is TRBV5-1; 7 bases fit TRBD1. Trimming cost V 0 bases and J 6 bases; bases outside gene matches: 7. Germline assignment: CDR1 SGHRS and CDR2 YFSETQ. This CDR3 is built from 15 residues. Written as DNA, the CDR3 is TGCGCCAGCAGCTTGGAAGCCAGGGGGTCCGATACGCAGTATTTT. Protein: CASSLEARGSDTQYF.

Concerning this clonotype: Since no conserved phenylalanine or tryptophan closes the CDR3, a read error is the likely cause. The V call is TRBV11-2, the J call TRBJ2-7, with 7 bases aligning to TRBD2. Trimming at V came to 3 bases and at J to 6 bases, leaving 11 bases not matched to a gene. The CDR3 has 15 residues. Looked up from germline, CDR1 is SGHAT and CDR2 is FQNNGV. The DNA of the CDR3 is TGTGCCAGCAGCTTGACTAGCAGGAGCCTCCGCGAGCAGTACTTA. Translation gives CASSLTSRSLREQYL.

This clonotype was seen a few times. This chain connects TRBV6-1 to TRBJ1-6, with D hard to call. Germline V lookup: CDR1 MNHNS, CDR2 SASEGT. The CDR3 runs to 15 residues. V was cut by 4 bases and J by 10 bases, with 17 bases left in between. CDR3 DNA: TGTGCCAGCAGTGTTCGGCCGGCATATGAGTCACCCCTCCACTTT. Its protein is CASSVRPAYESPLHF.

In this sample, this clonotype turned up a few times. The chain combines TRBV19 with TRBJ1-5; TRBD1 aligns across 7 bases. There are 18 residues in the CDR3. Trimming cost V 7 bases and J 2 bases; bases outside gene matches: 17. Germline values: CDR1 LNHDA, CDR2 SQIVND (reference sequence). CDR3 sequence: CASNPLTGSTLGNQPQHF. DNA for the CDR3: TGTGCCAGTAACCCCCTGACAGGGAGTACTTTGGGCAATCAGCCCCAGCATTTT.

There are a few counts of this clonotype. The genes are TRBV7-6 and TRBJ2-2, with a tentative D call TRBD1 (5 bases). This CDR3 is 19 amino acids long. The V end was cut by 6 bases, the J end by 0 bases, with 23 bases between. CDR1 and CDR2 (germline): SGHVS, FNYEAQ. CDR3 DNA: TGTGCCAGCAGTCTCGGACATCGGATACTCGACTCGAACACCGGGGAGCTGTTTTTT. It is translated as CASSLGHRILDSNTGELFF.

The chain couples TRBV14 to TRBJ2-7; 7 bases align to TRBD2. V shed 6 bases, J shed 2 bases, and the junction held 7 bases outside the gene matches. In germline, CDR1 is SGHDN, CDR2 FVKESK. The CDR3 spans 14 residues. CDR3 protein: CASRPGGAPYEQYF. The CDR3 nucleotides read TGTGCCAGCAGGCCGGGAGGAGCCCCCTACGAGCAGTACTTC. Full variable domain (rest looked up from reference TRBV14 and TRBJ2-7): EAGVTQFPSHSVIEKGQTVTLRCDPISGHDNLYWYRRVMGKEIKFLLHFVKESKQDESGMPNNRFLAERTGGTYSTLKVQPAELEDSGVYFCASRPGGAPYEQYFGPGTRLTVT.

This clonotype came up a few times. The chain is built from TRBV27 and TRBJ2-5; TRBD2 agrees at 8 bases. J lost 5 bases, V lost 4 bases, and 9 bases had no gene match. Germline lookup yields CDR1 MNHEY and CDR2 SMNVEV (reference sequence). The CDR3 consists of 15 residues. CDR3 residues: CASSWSSGSYETQYF. For the CDR3, the DNA is TGTGCCAGCAGTTGGTCAAGCGGGAGCTATGAGACCCAGTACTTC.

This clonotype was recorded a few times. As DNA, the CDR3 is TGTGCCAGCAGTTACTCGAGGAATGGGGGCGAGCAGTACTTC. The encoded protein is CASSYSRNGGEQYF. The chain couples TRBV6-5 to TRBJ2-7; D may be TRBD1 or TRBD2 (5 bases each). CDR1 is MNHEY, CDR2 SVGAGI, per germline. V dropped 0 bases and J dropped 6 bases, with 12 bases sitting between them. This CDR3 contains 14 residues.

This clonotype showed up just a few times. The chain links TRBV7-9 to TRBJ1-1; TRBD1 matches at 8 bases. The CDR3 is made up of 16 amino acids. CDR1 is SEHNR and CDR2 is FQNEAQ in the germline V gene (reference sequence). J lost 3 bases, V lost 5 bases, and 11 bases had no gene match. The CDR3 nucleotides are TGTGCCAGCAGCCAGGGGCAGGGGGCGCGATACACTGAAGCTTTCTTT. Residues: CASSQGQGARYTEAFF. Together with reference TRBV7-9 and TRBJ1-1, the CDR3 gives the full variable domain: DTGVSQNPRHKITKRGQNVTFRCDPISEHNRLYWYRQTLGQGPEFLTYFQNEAQLEKSRLLSDRFSAERPKGSFSTLEIQRTEQGDSAMYLCASSQGQGARYTEAFFGQGTRLTVV.

This clonotype occurred a few times. The chain links TRBV27 to TRBJ1-6, with a weak D call TRBD1 (5 bases). The CDR3 sequence is 17 residues long. Trimming removed 6 bases at V and 0 bases at J, with 15 bases between. Germline CDR1 is MNHEY and CDR2 is SMNVEV (reference sequence). For the CDR3, the DNA is TGTGCCAGCAGGCCGGGACCCCTAAGCTCCTATAATTCACCCCTCCACTTT. Protein product: CASRPGPLSSYNSPLHF.

V is TRBV9 and J is TRBJ2-2; unclear D gene. Germline V lookup: CDR1 SGDLS, CDR2 YYNGEE. This CDR3 has 13 amino acids. V shed 0 bases and J shed 5 bases, with 5 bases lying between them. CDR3 amino acids: CASSVDVTGELFF. The CDR3 DNA is TGTGCCAGCAGCGTAGACGTTACCGGGGAGCTGTTTTTT. The entire variable domain, with the rest obtained from reference TRBV9 and TRBJ2-2, is as follows: DSGVTQTPKHLITATGQRVTLRCSPRSGDLSVYWYQQSLDQGLQFLIQYYNGEERAKGNILERFSAQQFPDLHSELNLSSLELGDSALYFCASSVDVTGELFFGEGSRLTVL.

This chain links TRBV5-1 with TRBJ1-2; D is undetermined. This CDR3 comprises 13 residues. V lost 6 bases, J lost 4 bases, and 13 bases lay in between. Germline V gene data show CDR1 as SGHRS and CDR2 as YFSETQ. CDR3 bases: TGCGCCAGCACCGGGGAGACTGCCTATGGCTACACCTTC. Amino acids: CASTGETAYGYTF.

This clonotype was observed a few times. The chain combines TRBV7-9 with TRBJ2-7; D is undetermined. Germline V gene data show CDR1 as SEHNR and CDR2 as FQNEAQ (reference sequence). The CDR3 extends over 14 amino acids. The ends were cut back, 5 bases at V and 5 bases at J, with 16 bases in the middle. Written as DNA, the CDR3 is TGTGCCAGCAGCCCCTTGCTTTCCGGAGACGAGCAGTACTTC. Protein sequence: CASSPLLSGDEQYF. The full variable domain, rest sourced from reference TRBV7-9 and TRBJ2-7, is DTGVSQNPRHKITKRGQNVTFRCDPISEHNRLYWYRQTLGQGPEFLTYFQNEAQLEKSRLLSDRFSAERPKGSFSTLEIQRTEQGDSAMYLCASSPLLSGDEQYFGPGTRLTVT.

This chain joins TRBV28 and TRBJ2-5, with a possible D match to TRBD1 (6 bases). Germline V gene data show CDR1 as MDHEN and CDR2 as SYDVKM. The CDR3 contains 15 residues. V dropped 5 bases and J dropped 0 bases, with 13 bases sitting between them. CDR3 bases: TGTGCCAGCAGTCCCGCAACAGGGTACCAAGAGACCCAGTACTTC. Its translation is CASSPATGYQETQYF.

This clonotype showed up just once. This rearrangement joins TRBV10-3 to TRBJ2-2; possible D gene TRBD1, 5 bases. CDR3 length: 14 residues. V dropped 11 bases and J dropped 6 bases, with 19 bases sitting between them. CDR1 and CDR2 from the germline V gene are ENHRY and SYGVKD. The CDR3 here is CAARGGQKAGELFF. For the CDR3, the DNA is TGTGCCGCAAGGGGCGGCCAAAAGGCCGGGGAGCTGTTTTTT.

This clonotype was detected a few times. The chain joins TRBV6-1 to TRBJ2-2; 11 nucleotides line up with TRBD2. From germline, CDR1 is MNHNS and CDR2 SASEGT. The CDR3 is 16 amino acids. The ends lost 6 bases at V and 2 bases at J; junction bases unmatched: 5. CDR3 region: CASRTGLAVNTGELFF. CDR3 bases: TGTGCCAGCAGAACGGGACTAGCGGTTAACACCGGGGAGCTGTTTTTT.

The table lists this clonotype with a few counts. This chain uses TRBV7-6 with TRBJ2-2, with TRBD2 matching over 9 bases. CDR1 and CDR2 from the germline V gene are SGHVS and FNYEAQ. The V gene end was trimmed by 5 bases and the J gene end by 1 base; junction bases not matched to a gene: 11. The CDR3 is 18 residues long. CDR3 coding DNA: TGTGCCAGCAGCGCTCAAGCCTCTAGCGGGGAGAACACCGGGGAGCTGTTTTTT. It yields the protein CASSAQASSGENTGELFF.

In its sample, this clonotype was seen many times. The chain links TRBV12-3 or TRBV12-4 to TRBJ1-1; 11 bases match TRBD1. The ends lost 4 bases at V and 2 bases at J; junction bases unmatched: 9. The CDR3 has 17 residues. As DNA, the CDR3 is TGTGCCAGCAGTTCCCGGGACAGGGGGAAGGATAACACTGAAGCTTTCTTT. It is translated as CASSSRDRGKDNTEAFF.

The rearrangement joins TRBV6-6 to TRBJ1-6; D perhaps matches TRBD1 (5 bases). The length of the CDR3 is 16 residues. Germline V lookup: CDR1 MNHNY, CDR2 SVGAGI (reference sequence). V shed 3 bases and J shed 0 bases, with 9 bases lying between them. CDR3 loop: CASSYEGNSYNSPLHF. As DNA, the CDR3 is TGTGCCAGCAGTTATGAGGGGAACTCCTATAATTCACCCCTCCACTTT.

A remark on this clonotype: A read error may account for a junction end that differs from germline. The chain links TRBV7-8 to TRBJ1-4, with a weak D call TRBD1 (5 bases). There are 16 residues in the CDR3. Germline CDR1 and CDR2: SGHVS and FQNEAQ. The CDR3 nucleotides are TGTGCCAGCAGCTTAGCCGGGGGGGGACGGCGCGAAAAACAGTTTTTT. Amino acid sequence: CASSLAGGGRREKQFF.

The chain links TRBV28 to TRBJ2-7; 10 positions match TRBD2. The J segment lost 6 bases and the V segment lost 5 bases, leaving 13 bases of the junction unmatched. Germline V gives CDR1 MDHEN, CDR2 SYDVKM. The CDR3 contains 16 residues. The DNA of the CDR3 is TGTGCCAGCAGTACCCTACTAGCGGGAAGCATTCGCGAGCAGTACTTC. It specifies CASSTLLAGSIREQYF.